Listed below are T cell receptor beta chains from one sample, sequenced in a study of tumor and adjacent non-tumor tissue in lung cancer. TCRdb ran MiXCR on the multiplex PCR reads and lists one entry per CDR3 protein. The table records tens of thousands of distinct CDR3 sequences, about 61% of them present only once. Sequenced: lung tumor tissue. These receptors were obtained from a man over 45 with non-small cell lung cancer. Each CDR3 is given with its conserved first and last residue. The order of the fields is J gene, D gene, clone size, V gene, CDR3 protein, CDR3 DNA. A D gene is named only where the DNA matches it firmly. A row's size may be missing; if present it is once, few, many or a size class.

J: TRBJ2-7
D: -
size: many
V: TRBV12-3/TRBV12-4
CDR3: CASSLSGGDYEQYF
DNA: TGTGCCAGCAGTTTGTCTGGGGGCGACTACGAGCAGTACTTC

J: TRBJ1-1
D: TRBD1
size: few
V: TRBV11-1
CDR3: CASSLAGQGITEAFF
DNA: TGTGCCAGCAGCCTCGCGGGACAGGGAATCACTGAAGCTTTCTTT

J: TRBJ2-7
D: TRBD1
size: -
V: TRBV11-2
CDR3: CASNTPGGWGQTYEQYF
DNA: TGTGCCAGCAACACGCCGGGCGGGTGGGGACAGACCTACGAGCAGTACTTC

J: TRBJ2-1
D: -
size: -
V: TRBV28
CDR3: CASSAHDGRTTGNEQFF
DNA: TGTGCCAGCAGTGCTCACGACGGAAGAACTACGGGAAATGAGCAGTTCTTC

J: TRBJ2-1
D: -
size: -
V: TRBV19
CDR3: CAGRVGQLQFF
DNA: TGTGCCGGTAGAGTGGGACAACTGCAGTTCTTC

J: TRBJ2-1
D: TRBD1
size: -
V: TRBV30
CDR3: CAWSVLDRGSYNEQFF
DNA: TGTGCCTGGAGTGTACTGGACAGGGGGTCATACAATGAGCAGTTCTTC

J: TRBJ2-1
D: -
size: -
V: TRBV6-6
CDR3: CASSYDHSPGREFF
DNA: TGTGCCAGCAGTTACGATCATTCCCCGGGACGGGAGTTCTTC

J: TRBJ2-1
D: -
size: -
V: TRBV4-2
CDR3: CASSRDPNSGLSHNGQFF
DNA: TGTGCCAGCAGCCGAGATCCCAATAGCGGCTTATCCCACAATGGGCAGTTCTTC

J: TRBJ2-1
D: TRBD2
size: many
V: TRBV11-2
CDR3: CASSLGGGGSGEQFF
DNA: TGTGCCAGCAGCTTAGGGGGGGGGGGTAGCGGTGAGCAGTTCTTC

J: TRBJ1-1
D: -
size: many
V: TRBV10-3
CDR3: CAIRAPGEAFF
DNA: TGTGCCATCAGGGCGCCAGGTGAAGCTTTCTTT

J: TRBJ2-2
D: -
size: -
V: TRBV6-5
CDR3: CASSYTTLGELFF
DNA: TGTGCCAGCAGTTACACGACGTTGGGGGAGCTGTTCTTT

J: TRBJ2-7
D: -
size: once
V: TRBV6-5
CDR3: CASCYSRGAGQEQYF
DNA: TGTGCCAGCTGTTACTCCCGAGGGGCGGGCCAGGAGCAGTACTTC

J: TRBJ2-7
D: -
size: few
V: TRBV5-4
CDR3: CASSIGTASSYEQYF
DNA: TGTGCCAGCAGCATAGGGACGGCCAGCTCCTACGAGCAGTACTTC

J: TRBJ2-3
D: -
size: -
V: TRBV11-2
CDR3: CASSPVGSSTDTQCF
DNA: TGTGCCAGCAGCCCTGTCGGATCTAGCACAGATACGCAGTGTTTT

J: TRBJ2-5
D: TRBD1
size: -
V: TRBV11-2
CDR3: CASCPGQGAHLETQYF
DNA: TGTGCCAGCTGCCCCGGACAGGGGGCTCACCTTGAGACCCAGTACTTC

J: TRBJ2-1
D: -
size: -
V: TRBV24-1
CDR3: CATSDNLDEQLF
DNA: TGTGCCACCAGTGACAACTTGGATGAGCAGTTATTC

J: TRBJ2-5
D: TRBD1
size: -
V: TRBV7-3
CDR3: CASSPLSTGVGTQYF
DNA: TGTGCCAGCAGCCCCCTATCGACAGGGGTAGGGACCCAGTACTTC

J: TRBJ2-3
D: -
size: many
V: TRBV10-2
CDR3: CASSGSSSDAGVSTDTQYF
DNA: TGCGCCAGCAGTGGGAGCTCCTCGGACGCGGGTGTTTCGACAGATACGCAGTATTTT

J: TRBJ2-7
D: -
size: -
V: TRBV29-1
CDR3: CSVKHPEGSSYEQHF
DNA: TGCAGCGTAAAACACCCAGAGGGTAGCTCCTACGAGCAGCACTTC

J: TRBJ2-3
D: -
size: -
V: TRBV11-2
CDR3: CASNFGPTAGLRDTQYF
DNA: TGTGCCAGCAACTTTGGCCCGACGGCGGGGTTACGCGATACGCAGTATTTT

J: TRBJ1-3
D: -
size: -
V: TRBV11-2
CDR3: CASSSSKGHGVF
DNA: TGTGCCAGCAGCTCTTCGAAGGGACATGGCGTTTTT

J: TRBJ2-3
D: TRBD1
size: many
V: TRBV12-3/TRBV12-4
CDR3: CASNDRGFTDTQYF
DNA: TGTGCCAGCAACGACAGGGGGTTCACAGATACGCAGTATTTT

J: TRBJ2-1
D: -
size: -
V: TRBV7-8
CDR3: CARSLGYTEQFF
DNA: TGTGCCAGGAGCTTGGGGTACACTGAGCAGTTCTTC

J: TRBJ1-5
D: TRBD1
size: many
V: TRBV6-1
CDR3: CASSEVPGQGNQPQHF
DNA: TGTGCCAGCAGTGAAGTTCCGGGACAGGGGAATCAGCCCCAGCATTTT

J: TRBJ2-2
D: -
size: -
V: TRBV29-1
CDR3: CSGGNTGELLF
DNA: TGCAGCGGAGGAAACACCGGGGAGCTGCTTTTT

J: TRBJ2-1
D: TRBD2
size: -
V: TRBV6-5
CDR3: CASTPPRGENEQSF
DNA: TGTGCCAGCACTCCCCCCCGGGGGGAGAATGAGCAGTCCTTC

J: TRBJ2-1
D: TRBD2
size: medium-sized
V: TRBV29-1
CDR3: CSVELSGSSYNEQFF
DNA: TGCAGCGTTGAGCTAAGCGGGAGCTCCTACAATGAGCAGTTCTTC

J: TRBJ2-7
D: -
size: -
V: TRBV6-1
CDR3: CTSTQFYEQYF
DNA: TGTACCAGCACACAGTTCTACGAGCAGTACTTC

J: TRBJ2-7
D: -
size: once
V: TRBV29-1
CDR3: CSVAGELGEQCF
DNA: TGCAGCGTTGCCGGGGAGCTAGGCGAGCAGTGCTTC

J: TRBJ2-2
D: -
size: -
V: TRBV7-9
CDR3: CASNFNANTGELFF
DNA: TGTGCCAGCAACTTCAACGCGAACACGGGGGAGCTGTTTTTT

J: TRBJ2-7
D: TRBD2
size: many
V: TRBV10-3
CDR3: CAISGTGGLAAYEQYF
DNA: TGTGCCATCAGTGGAACAGGGGGACTAGCGGCCTACGAGCAGTACTTC

J: TRBJ2-1
D: TRBD2
size: -
V: TRBV4-2
CDR3: CVSSQEGSLGTSISYNEQFF
DNA: TGTGTCAGTAGCCAAGAGGGGTCGTTGGGGACTAGCATCTCCTACAATGAGCAGTTCTTC

J: TRBJ2-7
D: -
size: -
V: TRBV20-1
CDR3: CSARGPLGEQYF
DNA: TGCAGTGCTAGGGGACCGCTTGGCGAGCAGTACTTC

J: TRBJ2-6
D: TRBD1
size: many
V: TRBV7-8
CDR3: CASTLGRQGASGANVLTF
DNA: TGTGCCAGCACCCTAGGTCGACAGGGGGCTTCTGGGGCCAACGTCCTGACTTTC

J: TRBJ2-1
D: TRBD2
size: few
V: TRBV14
CDR3: CAGSLLAGASCNEQFF
DNA: TGTGCCGGCAGCCTTCTAGCGGGGGCCTCCTGCAATGAGCAGTTCTTC

J: TRBJ2-7
D: TRBD2
size: -
V: TRBV6-5
CDR3: CASSRREGYEQYF
DNA: TGTGCCAGCTCCCGGCGGGAGGGCTACGAACAGTACTTC

J: TRBJ2-7
D: TRBD2
size: many
V: TRBV10-3
CDR3: CAISTGGLEQYF
DNA: TGTGCCATCAGCACGGGAGGGCTCGAGCAGTACTTC

J: TRBJ2-3
D: -
size: many
V: TRBV4-2
CDR3: CASSQLRERTDTQYF
DNA: TGTGCCAGCAGCCAACTCCGGGAGCGGACAGATACGCAGTATTTT

J: TRBJ2-4
D: -
size: -
V: TRBV20-1
CDR3: CSARDSGRVAKNIQYF
DNA: TGCAGTGCTAGAGATTCAGGCAGGGTAGCCAAAAACATTCAGTATTTC

J: TRBJ1-5
D: -
size: many
V: TRBV7-9
CDR3: CASSPPGGQFQHF
DNA: TGTGCCAGCAGCCCCCCGGGTGGCCAGTTCCAGCATTTT

J: TRBJ1-1
D: -
size: many
V: TRBV20-1
CDR3: CSGGGPQVTEAFF
DNA: TGCAGTGGGGGGGGGCCCCAGGTCACTGAAGCTTTCTTT

J: TRBJ2-3
D: -
size: -
V: TRBV20-1
CDR3: CSARIRVPADTQYF
DNA: TGCAGTGCTAGAATCCGGGTCCCCGCAGATACGCAATATTTT

J: TRBJ1-5
D: -
size: once
V: TRBV20-1
CDR3: CSAAPGSRQPQHF
DNA: TGCAGTGCAGCCCCGGGGTCTCGACAGCCCCAGCATTTT

J: TRBJ2-7
D: -
size: many
V: TRBV6-5
CDR3: CASSYGTGPYEQYF
DNA: TGTGCCAGCAGTTACGGAACAGGTCCCTACGAGCAGTACTTC

J: TRBJ1-5
D: TRBD1
size: -
V: TRBV11-2
CDR3: CASSSHTGQDGQPQHF
DNA: TGTGCCAGCAGCTCACACACAGGACAGGATGGTCAGCCCCAGCATTTT

J: TRBJ2-4
D: TRBD2
size: once
V: TRBV11-2
CDR3: CASAAQLAVSKNIQYF
DNA: TGTGCCAGCGCGGCCCAGCTAGCGGTCTCCAAAAACATTCAGTACTTC

J: TRBJ2-1
D: -
size: -
V: TRBV20-1
CDR3: CSVPGAAKQRFF
DNA: TGCAGTGTCCCCGGGGCGGCCAAGCAGCGGTTCTTC

J: TRBJ2-1
D: TRBD1
size: -
V: TRBV7-2
CDR3: CASSLLGRGLMNEPFF
DNA: TGTGCCAGCAGCTTATTGGGCAGGGGGCTAATGAATGAGCCGTTCTTC

J: TRBJ2-1
D: -
size: -
V: TRBV12-3/TRBV12-4
CDR3: CASSLWRLVNELFF
DNA: TGTGCCAGCAGTTTGTGGCGCCTGGTCAATGAGCTGTTCTTC

J: TRBJ2-7
D: TRBD2
size: -
V: TRBV25-1
CDR3: CASSEELAGTYVQYF
DNA: TGTGCCAGCAGTGAAGAACTAGCGGGAACCTACGTGCAGTACTTC

J: TRBJ1-5
D: -
size: many
V: TRBV12-3/TRBV12-4
CDR3: CASSLWGVSNQPQHF
DNA: TGTGCCAGCAGTTTGTGGGGCGTGAGCAATCAGCCCCAGCATTTT

J: TRBJ2-7
D: -
size: medium-sized
V: TRBV5-5
CDR3: CASSLVGYEQYF
DNA: TGTGCCAGCAGCTTGGTGGGCTACGAGCAGTACTTC

J: TRBJ2-5
D: -
size: many
V: TRBV30
CDR3: CAWSSTDRSRETQYF
DNA: TGTGCCTGGAGTTCTACCGACAGGAGTAGAGAGACCCAGTACTTC

J: TRBJ2-1
D: -
size: -
V: TRBV19
CDR3: CGSSLGWWASYNEQFF
DNA: TGTGGCAGTAGCCTGGGATGGTGGGCTTCCTACAATGAGCAGTTCTTC